The next 24 T cell receptor beta chains were all read from a single sample in a study of Ad26.COV2.S vaccination and SARS-CoV-2 variants. Data came from immunoSEQ multiplex PCR; TCRdb stores just in-frame clones and leaves some out. The sample records over 110,000 clones, about nine tenths being singletons. The sample consisted of peripheral blood, taken after recovery from COVID-19. Source of these receptors: a human donor who had recovered from COVID-19.

V and J are TRBV4-1 and TRBJ1-2; D not certain. V lost 0 bases to trimming and J lost 8 bases, with 10 bases between them. This CDR3 has 13 amino acids. Germline lookup yields CDR1 MGHRA and CDR2 YSYEKL. DNA for the CDR3: TGCGCCAGCAGCCAAGATCTGGGGTGGGGCTACACCTTC. Residues: CASSQDLGWGYTF.

In its sample, this clone was seen once. The gene calls are TRBV11-2 and TRBJ1-2; D is ambiguous. The V end was cut by 1 base, the J end by 7 bases, with 4 bases between. Germline CDR1 and CDR2: SGHAT and FQNNGV. CDR3 size: 11 residues. CDR3 sequence: CASSLVGGYTF. DNA of the CDR3: TGTGCCAGCAGCTTAGTTGGTGGCTACACCTTC.

J is TRBJ2-7 and V is TRBV7-9, with TRBD1 matching over 7 bases. In germline, CDR1 is SEHNR, CDR2 FQNEAQ (reference sequence). J was trimmed by 2 bases and V by 3 bases; bases with no gene match: 7. This CDR3 has 15 amino acids. CDR3 sequence (DNA): TGTGCCAGCAGCTTGACAGGGCTTGGAACCTACGAGCAGTACTTC. Translated: CASSLTGLGTYEQYF.

The V and J genes are TRBV2 and TRBJ1-3; possibly TRBD1 for D (6 bases). Germline V CDR1 and CDR2: SNHLY, FYNNEI. This CDR3 has 15 residues. The V end was cut by 6 bases, the J end by 0 bases, with 12 bases between. The DNA for the CDR3 is TGTGCCAGCAGGGACGACAGGAACTCTGGAAACACCATATATTTT. It translates to CASRDDRNSGNTIYF.

The gene calls are TRBV19 and TRBJ1-1; D gene uncertain. CDR1 and CDR2 (germline): LNHDA, SQIVND (reference sequence). V lost 5 bases to trimming and J lost 2 bases, with 6 bases between them. This CDR3 spans 12 amino acids. This chain's CDR3 is CASSPINTEAFF. In DNA form, the CDR3 reads TGTGCCAGTAGTCCCATCAACACTGAAGCTTTCTTT.

V and J are TRBV5-1 and TRBJ2-7; no firm D call. The germline gives CDR1 SGHRS, CDR2 YFSETQ. Between the trimmed V and J ends, which lost 0 bases and 1 base, there was a span of 8 bases. There are 14 residues in the CDR3. The CDR3: CASSLVGRSYEQYF. The CDR3 DNA is TGCGCCAGCAGCTTGGTCGGAAGATCCTACGAGCAGTACTTC.

This clone was detected a few times. This chain connects TRBV7-9 to TRBJ1-5; 7 positions agree with TRBD1. The CDR3 is 15 residues long. The germline CDR1 and CDR2 sequences are SEHNR and FQNEAQ (reference sequence). Trimming removed 1 base from V and 3 bases from J; junction bases left unmatched: 3. Here the CDR3 reads CASSLEGAHNQPQHF. CDR3 DNA: TGTGCCAGCAGCTTAGAGGGGGCCCACAATCAGCCCCAGCATTTT.

This chain connects TRBV7-2 to TRBJ1-6; D is unresolved. The germline V gene has CDR1 SGHTA and CDR2 FQGNSA. The CDR3 totals 12 residues. V lost 6 bases to trimming and J lost 10 bases, with 10 bases between them. CDR3: CASRYRRSPLHF. CDR3 nucleotides: TGTGCCAGCAGGTATCGACGGTCACCCCTCCACTTT. Together with reference TRBV7-2 and TRBJ1-6, the CDR3 gives the full variable domain: GAGVSQSPSNKVTEKGKDVELRCDPISGHTALYWYRQSLGQGLEFLIYFQGNSAPDKSGLPSDRFSAERTGGSVSTLTIQRTQQEDSAVYLCASRYRRSPLHFGNGTRLTVT.

The genes are TRBV3-1 (or the pseudogene TRBV3-2) and TRBJ2-5; 11 bases are shared with TRBD2. The CDR3 is 19 amino acids. Germline CDR1 is LGHDT and CDR2 is YNNKEL (reference sequence). With 5 bases clipped from V and 5 bases from J, the junction kept 19 bases outside the gene matches. CDR3 DNA sequence: TGTGCCAGCAGCAACGGCCTGGTAGCGGGGGGGCCGTACGTTGAGACCCAGTACTTC. It encodes CASSNGLVAGGPYVETQYF.

This clone was seen a single time. V is TRBV7-2 and J is TRBJ2-3; perhaps TRBD2 as D (6 bases). The germline gives CDR1 SGHTA, CDR2 FQGNSA. This CDR3 region has 16 residues. Trimming stripped 5 bases from V and 6 bases from J, with 21 bases between. The CDR3 nucleotides are TGTGCCAGCAGCCCAGACGGCGGGGTAGGTGGTGATACGCAGTATTTT. This encodes CASSPDGGVGGDTQYF.

The gene calls are TRBV7-9 and TRBJ2-3, with D uncertain. This CDR3 region has 16 residues. V lost 8 bases and J lost 2, with 20 bases in between. From germline, CDR1 is SEHNR and CDR2 FQNEAQ (reference sequence). The chain's CDR3 is CASGDTGGKFTDTQYF. The CDR3 DNA follows: TGTGCCAGCGGGGATACCGGCGGCAAATTCACAGATACGCAGTATTTT. The entire variable domain, with the rest obtained from reference TRBV7-9 and TRBJ2-3, is as follows: DTGVSQNPRHKITKRGQNVTFRCDPISEHNRLYWYRQTLGQGPEFLTYFQNEAQLEKSRLLSDRFSAERPKGSFSTLEIQRTEQGDSAMYLCASGDTGGKFTDTQYFGPGTRLTVL.

V usage is TRBV7-9 and J usage is TRBJ1-1, with D unclear. V was clipped by 5 bases and J by 8 bases, with 9 bases between them. Germline lookup yields CDR1 SEHNR and CDR2 FQNEAQ (reference sequence). CDR3 length: 11 amino acids. This CDR3 is CASSPETEAFF. The CDR3 DNA is TGTGCCAGCAGCCCCGAGACAGAAGCTTTCTTT.

V and J are TRBV7-2 and TRBJ1-5; D unclear. V lost 2 bases and J lost 5, with 7 bases in between. The CDR3 totals 13 residues. Germline V gives CDR1 SGHTA, CDR2 FQGNSA. As DNA, the CDR3 is TGTGCCAGCAGCTTATGGGAGTATCAGCCCCAGCATTTT. It is translated as CASSLWEYQPQHF.

The rearrangement links TRBV9 to TRBJ2-5; 7 nucleotides match TRBD1. The CDR3 contains 15 residues. The ends lost 0 bases at V and 1 base at J; junction bases unmatched: 3. Germline V gene lookup returns CDR1 SGDLS and CDR2 YYNGEE. The CDR3 region is CASSVEGTAQETQYF. The DNA for the CDR3 is TGTGCCAGCAGCGTAGAGGGGACAGCCCAAGAGACCCAGTACTTC.

The rearrangement uses TRBV6-5 and TRBJ2-1; 7 bases fit TRBD1. V dropped 8 bases and J dropped 6; count of bases not matched to a gene: 4. Germline CDR1 MNHEY, CDR2 SVGAGI. The CDR3 has 12 residues. CDR3 sequence (DNA): TGTGCCAGCGGAAACAGGGGCAATGAGCAGTTCTTC. It translates to CASGNRGNEQFF.

This sequence joins TRBV11-2 and TRBJ1-4, with 10 bases identical to TRBD1. Germline assignment: CDR1 SGHAT and CDR2 FQNNGV. The CDR3 consists of 15 residues. J gave up 7 bases and V 5 bases, and 7 bases lay outside the gene matches. CDR3 residues: CASSQVTGGSEKLFF. The CDR3 DNA is TGTGCCAGCAGCCAAGTGACAGGGGGCTCTGAAAAACTGTTTTTT.

The V and J genes are TRBV7-9 and TRBJ2-4; D possibly matches TRBD1 or TRBD2 (5 bases each). The CDR3 spans 19 residues. Trimming stripped 5 bases from V and 0 bases from J, with 23 bases between. CDR1 is SEHNR, CDR2 FQNEAQ, per germline (reference sequence). The CDR3 loop is CASSQESRGLKGAKNIQYF. CDR3 DNA sequence: TGTGCCAGCAGCCAAGAAAGCCGGGGCCTGAAAGGAGCCAAAAACATTCAGTACTTC.

This clone came up once. The chain carries TRBV5-4 and TRBJ1-3, with D possibly matching TRBD1 (5 bases). Trimming cost V 4 bases and J 0 bases, with 14 bases left between them. Germline values: CDR1 SGHNT, CDR2 YYREEE (reference sequence). The CDR3 spans 16 residues. For the CDR3, the DNA is TGTGCCAGCAGCCCGGGGGGTTTGAACTCTGGAAACACCATATATTTT. Translating gives CASSPGGLNSGNTIYF.

This sequence joins TRBV18 and TRBJ1-6; D is uncertain. Germline V CDR1 and CDR2: KGHSH, LQKENI. Trimming took 0 bases from V and 11 from J, leaving 8 bases between them. This CDR3 is built from 13 residues. This CDR3 is CASSPPGSPPLHF. CDR3 DNA sequence: TGTGCCAGCTCACCACCGGGCTCTCCACCCCTCCACTTT. Based on the CDR3 plus reference TRBV18 and TRBJ1-6, the full variable domain is NAGVMQNPRHLVRRRGQEARLRCSPMKGHSHVYWYRQLPEEGLKFMVYLQKENIIDESGMPKERFSAEFPKEGPSILRIQQVVRGDSAAYFCASSPPGSPPLHFGNGTRLTVT.

This rearrangement joins TRBV5-6 to TRBJ2-7; a possible D gene is TRBD1 (6 bases). CDR1 and CDR2 from the germline V gene are SGHDT and YYEEEE. The V end was cut by 1 base, the J end by 2 bases, with 10 bases between. This CDR3 has 14 amino acids. CDR3 protein: CASSLQGSPYEQYF. The CDR3 region has the DNA TGTGCCAGCAGCTTGCAGGGGTCCCCCTACGAGCAGTACTTC.

This clone has only one observation. The chain links TRBV13 to TRBJ2-2; no clear D gene. CDR1 and CDR2 (germline): PRHDT, FYEKMQ (reference sequence). CDR3 length: 13 amino acids. Deletions cut 5 bases from V and 8 bases from J, with 12 bases between. This CDR3 reads CASSLNSIGELFF. The CDR3 DNA sequence: TGTGCCAGCAGCCTAAACTCCATTGGGGAGCTGTTTTTT.

The chain joins TRBV15 to TRBJ2-3; maybe TRBD1 (6 bases). In germline, CDR1 is LNHNV, CDR2 YYDKDF (reference sequence). V was cut by 5 bases and J by 3 bases, with 18 bases left in between. This CDR3 contains 16 residues. CDR3 sequence (DNA): TGTGCCACCAGCTCGTTCGCAGGGGCCCGTACAGATACGCAGTATTTT. Protein: CATSSFAGARTDTQYF.

This clone was seen more than once but under ten times. The chain has TRBV5-4 and TRBJ2-7, with 11 bases matching TRBD1. The CDR3 has 13 residues. Germline CDR1 is SGHNT and CDR2 is YYREEE (reference sequence). The J segment lost 7 bases and the V segment lost 4 bases, leaving 4 bases of the junction unmatched. CDR3 in DNA: TGTGCCAGCAGCCCTGGGACAGGGGGAGAGCAGTACTTC. It specifies CASSPGTGGEQYF.

V and J are TRBV11-2 and TRBJ2-2; D is possibly TRBD2 (5 bases). This CDR3 has 17 amino acids. Deletions cut 5 bases from V and 4 bases from J, with 20 bases between. The V gene's germline CDR1 is SGHAT and CDR2 FQNNGV. The CDR3 region has the DNA TGTGCCAGCAGCCCCCCCGGGATAGGGCCGGGCACCGGGGAGCTGTTTTTT. Protein sequence: CASSPPGIGPGTGELFF. Filled out from reference TRBV11-2 and TRBJ2-2, the complete variable domain reads EAGVAQSPRYKIIEKRQSVAFWCNPISGHATLYWYQQILGQGPKLLIQFQNNGVVDDSQLPKDRFSAERLKGVDSTLKIQPAKLEDSAVYLCASSPPGIGPGTGELFFGEGSRLTVL.